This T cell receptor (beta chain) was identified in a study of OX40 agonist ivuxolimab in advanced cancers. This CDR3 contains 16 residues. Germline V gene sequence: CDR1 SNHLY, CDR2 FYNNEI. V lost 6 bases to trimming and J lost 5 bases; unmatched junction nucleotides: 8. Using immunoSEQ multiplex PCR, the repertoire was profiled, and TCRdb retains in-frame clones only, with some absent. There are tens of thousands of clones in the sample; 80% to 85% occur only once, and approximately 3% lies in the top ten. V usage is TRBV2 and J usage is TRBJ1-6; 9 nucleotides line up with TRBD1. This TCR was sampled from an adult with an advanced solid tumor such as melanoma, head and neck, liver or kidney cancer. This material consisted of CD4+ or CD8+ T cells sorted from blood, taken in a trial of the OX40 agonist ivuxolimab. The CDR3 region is CASRADRGRDNSPLHF. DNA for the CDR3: TGTGCCAGCAGAGCGGACAGGGGCCGTGATAATTCACCCCTCCACTTT.